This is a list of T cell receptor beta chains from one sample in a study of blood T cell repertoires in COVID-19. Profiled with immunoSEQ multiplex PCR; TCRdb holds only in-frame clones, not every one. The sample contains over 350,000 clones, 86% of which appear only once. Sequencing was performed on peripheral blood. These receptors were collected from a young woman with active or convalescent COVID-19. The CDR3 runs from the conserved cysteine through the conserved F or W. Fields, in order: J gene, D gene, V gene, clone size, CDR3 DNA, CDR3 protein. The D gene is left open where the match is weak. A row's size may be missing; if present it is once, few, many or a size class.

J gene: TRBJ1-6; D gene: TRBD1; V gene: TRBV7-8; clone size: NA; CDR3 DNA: TGTGCCAGCAGCCAGGACAGGGGAAGTATCTCCTATAATTCACCCCTCCACTTT; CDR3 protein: CASSQDRGSISYNSPLHF
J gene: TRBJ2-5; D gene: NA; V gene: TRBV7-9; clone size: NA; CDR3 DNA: TGTGCCAGCAGCGATAGCGCGTCGCAGGTCCTCAGAGGCCAGTACTTC; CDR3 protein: CASSDSASQVLRGQYF
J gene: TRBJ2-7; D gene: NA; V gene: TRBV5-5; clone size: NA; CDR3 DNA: TGTGCCAGCAGCTTCTACGACAGTAAACTTTCCTACGAGCAGTACTTC; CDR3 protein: CASSFYDSKLSYEQYF
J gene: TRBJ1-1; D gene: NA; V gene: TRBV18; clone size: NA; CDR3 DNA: TGTGCCAGCTCAGGGCAGGGCGACATGAACACTGAAGCTTTCTTT; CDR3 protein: CASSGQGDMNTEAFF
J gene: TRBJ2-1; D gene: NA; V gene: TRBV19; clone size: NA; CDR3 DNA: TGTGCCAGTAGTATTTCCACCTACAATGAGCAGTTCTTC; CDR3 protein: CASSISTYNEQFF
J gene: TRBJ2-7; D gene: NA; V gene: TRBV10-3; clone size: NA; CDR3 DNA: TGTGCCATCAGCCCAACAGGTCTCACTTACGAGCAGTACTTC; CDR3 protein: CAISPTGLTYEQYF
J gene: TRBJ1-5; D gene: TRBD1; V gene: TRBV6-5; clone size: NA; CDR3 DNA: TGTGCCAGCAGGCAGGGACAGGGGTTAAATCAGCCCCAGCATTTT; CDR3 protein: CASRQGQGLNQPQHF
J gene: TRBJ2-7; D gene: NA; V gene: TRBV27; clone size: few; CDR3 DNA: TGTGCCAGCAGTTTTGGCCAGGGCCCCTACGAGCAGTACTTC; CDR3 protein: CASSFGQGPYEQYF
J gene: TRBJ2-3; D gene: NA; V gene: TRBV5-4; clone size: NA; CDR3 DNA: TGTGCCAGCAGCTTGACAGTTCGAGGCACAGATACGCAGTATTTT; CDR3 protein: CASSLTVRGTDTQYF
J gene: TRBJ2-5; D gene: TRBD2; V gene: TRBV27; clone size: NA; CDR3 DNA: TGTGCCAGCAGTCCTAGCGGGGGGGCTGAGACCCAGTACTTC; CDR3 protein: CASSPSGGAETQYF
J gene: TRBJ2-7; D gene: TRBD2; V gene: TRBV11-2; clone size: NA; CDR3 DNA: TGTGCCAGCAGGGAGGCGGGGGGCTCGTCCGAGCAGTACTTC; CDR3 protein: CASREAGGSSEQYF
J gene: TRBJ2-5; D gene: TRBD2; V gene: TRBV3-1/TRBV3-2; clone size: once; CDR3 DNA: TGTGCCAGCAGCCAAGGGCGGACTAGCGGGATCGACCCGGGGTTGCAAGAGACCCAGTACTTC; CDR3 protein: CASSQGRTSGIDPGLQETQYF
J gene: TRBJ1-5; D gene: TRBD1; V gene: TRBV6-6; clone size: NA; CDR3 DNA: TGTGCCAGCAGTTACCAGGGACAGGGGAATCAGCCCCAGCATTTT; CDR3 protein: CASSYQGQGNQPQHF
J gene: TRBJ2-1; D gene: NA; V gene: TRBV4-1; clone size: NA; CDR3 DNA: TGCGCCAGCAGCCAAGATCAAATAAGGGGGAGTGAGCAGTTCTTC; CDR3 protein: CASSQDQIRGSEQFF
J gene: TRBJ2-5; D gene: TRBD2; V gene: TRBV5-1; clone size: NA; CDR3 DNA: TGCGCCAGCAGCTTGGATCTAGCGGGAAGAGGATACGAGACCCAGTACTTC; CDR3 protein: CASSLDLAGRGYETQYF
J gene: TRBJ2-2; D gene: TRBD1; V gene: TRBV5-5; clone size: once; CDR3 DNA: TGTGCCAGCAGCTTGGAAGGGGGCGCGAACACCGGGGAGCTGTTTTTT; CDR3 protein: CASSLEGGANTGELFF
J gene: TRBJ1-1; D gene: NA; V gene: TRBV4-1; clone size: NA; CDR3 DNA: TGCGCCAGCAGCCAAATACAGGGTATGAACACTGAAGCTTTCTTT; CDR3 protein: CASSQIQGMNTEAFF
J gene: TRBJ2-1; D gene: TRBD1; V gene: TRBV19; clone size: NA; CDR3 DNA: TGTGCCAGTAGTAAAGACAGGGTTGGGGAGCAGTTCTTC; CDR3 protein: CASSKDRVGEQFF
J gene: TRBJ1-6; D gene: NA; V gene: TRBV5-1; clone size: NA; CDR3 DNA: TGCGCCAGCAGCTTAACGGGTACTAATTCACCCCTCCACTTT; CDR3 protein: CASSLTGTNSPLHF
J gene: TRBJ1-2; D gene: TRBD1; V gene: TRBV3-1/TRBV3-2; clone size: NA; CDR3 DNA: TGTGCCAGCAACCGACAGGGGTCTAACTATGGCTACACCTTC; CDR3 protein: CASNRQGSNYGYTF
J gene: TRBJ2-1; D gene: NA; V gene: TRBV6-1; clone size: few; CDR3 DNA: TGTGCCAGCAGTGCGGGCGGGACCAGCTCCTACAATGAGCAGTTCTTC; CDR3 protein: CASSAGGTSSYNEQFF
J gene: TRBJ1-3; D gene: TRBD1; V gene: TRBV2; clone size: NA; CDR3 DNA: TGTGCCAGCAGCCCGGGACAGCCTTCTGGAAACACCATATATTTT; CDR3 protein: CASSPGQPSGNTIYF
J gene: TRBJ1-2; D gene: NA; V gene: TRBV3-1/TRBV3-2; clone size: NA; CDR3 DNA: TGTGCCAGCAGCCAAGATATCAGGGTCCCCCGGACCAACTATGGCTACACCTTC; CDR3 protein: CASSQDIRVPRTNYGYTF
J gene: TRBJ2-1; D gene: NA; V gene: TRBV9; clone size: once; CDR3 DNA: TGTGCCAGCAGCGCCGGCGGCAGTGTGGGAGTGGTCTACAATGAGCAGTTCTTC; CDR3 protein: CASSAGGSVGVVYNEQFF
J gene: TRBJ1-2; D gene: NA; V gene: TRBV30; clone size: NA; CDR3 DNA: TGTGCCTGGAGTGTAGTAGAGGGTGGCTACACCTTC; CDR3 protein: CAWSVVEGGYTF
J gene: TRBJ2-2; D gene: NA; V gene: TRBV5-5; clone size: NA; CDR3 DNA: TGTGCCAGCAGCTTTAGCTGGTTCGGGGAGCTGTTTTTT; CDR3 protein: CASSFSWFGELFF
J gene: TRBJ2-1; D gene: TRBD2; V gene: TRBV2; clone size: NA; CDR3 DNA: TGTGCCAGCAGGGACCCGCGGGGGGTCTACAATGAGCAGTTCTTC; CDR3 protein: CASRDPRGVYNEQFF
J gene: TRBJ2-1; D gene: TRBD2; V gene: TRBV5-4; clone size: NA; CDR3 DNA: TGTGCCAGCAGCTTGGCAGGGCGGGAGGGCCTCTACAATGAGCAGTTCTTC; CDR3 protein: CASSLAGREGLYNEQFF
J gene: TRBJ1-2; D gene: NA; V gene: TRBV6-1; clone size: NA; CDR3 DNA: TGTGCCAGCAGTGACGGAGGGTCTACCTATGGCTACACCTTC; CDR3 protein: CASSDGGSTYGYTF
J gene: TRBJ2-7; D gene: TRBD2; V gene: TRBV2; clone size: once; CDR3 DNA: TGTGCCAGCAGGGGTAGCGGGGCTGCCGAGCAGTACTTC; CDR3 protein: CASRGSGAAEQYF
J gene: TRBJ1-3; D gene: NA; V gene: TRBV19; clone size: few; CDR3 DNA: TGTGCCAGTAGTATCGCGAACTCTGGAAACACCATATATTTT; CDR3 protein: CASSIANSGNTIYF
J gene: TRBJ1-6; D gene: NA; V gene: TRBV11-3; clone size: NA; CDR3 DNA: TGTGCCAGCAGCTTAGGGGGAGGGGTTTGGCGGGGCCCGGGTTCACCCCTCCACTTT; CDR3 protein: CASSLGGGVWRGPGSPLHF
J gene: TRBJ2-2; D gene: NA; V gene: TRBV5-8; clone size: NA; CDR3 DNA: TGTGCCAGCAGCTTACAGGGGAACACCGGGGAGCTGTTTTTT; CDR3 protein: CASSLQGNTGELFF
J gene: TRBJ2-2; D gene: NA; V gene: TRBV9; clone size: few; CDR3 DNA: TGTGCCAGCAGCTCCGGCGGCAGGGTAGAGACCGGGGAGCTGTTTTTT; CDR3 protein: CASSSGGRVETGELFF
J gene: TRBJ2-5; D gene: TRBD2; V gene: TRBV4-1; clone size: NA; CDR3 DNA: TGCGCCAGCAGCCAAGATTGGCGGGGGATGGGGGAGACCCAGTACTTC; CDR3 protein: CASSQDWRGMGETQYF
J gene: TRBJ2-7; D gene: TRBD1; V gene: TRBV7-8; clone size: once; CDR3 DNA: TGTGCCAGCAGCCTCGGATTGGGACAGCTATACTACGAGCAGTACTTC; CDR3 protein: CASSLGLGQLYYEQYF
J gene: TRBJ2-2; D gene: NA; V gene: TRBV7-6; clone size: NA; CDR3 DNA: TGTGCCAGCAGCTTAGTGGCTTCGAACACCGGGGAGCTGTTTTTT; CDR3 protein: CASSLVASNTGELFF
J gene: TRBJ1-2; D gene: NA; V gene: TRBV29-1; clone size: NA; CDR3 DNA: TGCAGCGCCGCTCGGGAAGGGCTCTATGGCTACACCTTC; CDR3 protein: CSAAREGLYGYTF
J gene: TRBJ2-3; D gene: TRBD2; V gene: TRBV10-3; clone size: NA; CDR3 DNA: TGTGCCATCAGGGCTAGCGGGGGTGGCACAGATACGCAGTATTTT; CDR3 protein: CAIRASGGGTDTQYF
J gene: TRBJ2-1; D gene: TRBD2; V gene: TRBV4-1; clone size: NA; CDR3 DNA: TGCGCCAGCAGCCCTCAGGGACTAGTAGGGCAGTTCTTC; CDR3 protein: CASSPQGLVGQFF